What follows are 14 T cell receptor beta chains derived from one specimen sequenced in a study of OX40 agonist ivuxolimab in advanced cancers. The method was immunoSEQ multiplex PCR; TCRdb's version includes in-frame clones alone and lacks a portion of them. Of more than 55,000 clones listed, about four fifths are singletons. Here the sequenced sample was CD4+ or CD8+ T cells sorted from blood, taken in a trial of the OX40 agonist ivuxolimab. These receptors all stem from an adult with an advanced solid tumor such as melanoma, head and neck, liver or kidney cancer.

This chain connects TRBV19 to TRBJ1-3; 7 bases agree with TRBD1. CDR3 length equals 15 residues. The germline V gene encodes CDR1 LNHDA and CDR2 SQIVND (reference sequence). With 8 bases clipped from V and 2 bases from J, the junction kept 9 bases outside the gene matches. As DNA, the CDR3 is TGTGCCAGTGCCCCCGCGACAGGGACTGGAAACACCATATATTTT. This gives the protein CASAPATGTGNTIYF. Full variable domain (rest looked up from reference TRBV19 and TRBJ1-3): DGGITQSPKYLFRKEGQNVTLSCEQNLNHDAMYWYRQDPGQGLRLIYYSQIVNDFQKGDIAEGYSVSREKKESFPLTVTSAQKNPTAFYLCASAPATGTGNTIYFGEGSWLTVV.

This clone was seen a few times. This rearrangement joins TRBV7-2 to TRBJ1-2, with a possible D match to TRBD1 (6 bases). Deletions cut 3 bases from V and 5 bases from J, with 7 bases between. The CDR3 extends over 12 amino acids. From germline, CDR1 is SGHTA and CDR2 FQGNSA. Here the CDR3 DNA reads TGTGCCAGCAGCTTCACAGGGTATGGCTACACCTTC. It codes for CASSFTGYGYTF.

The chain is built from TRBV2 and TRBJ2-5; no firm D call. V was trimmed by 4 bases and J by 5 bases, leaving 5 bases between them. The germline V gene encodes CDR1 SNHLY and CDR2 FYNNEI. The CDR3 length is 11 residues. The CDR3 loop reads CASSGRETQYF. The CDR3 DNA follows: TGTGCCAGCAGTGGGCGGGAGACCCAGTACTTC.

The genes are TRBV27 and TRBJ2-1; 7 bases fit TRBD1. Unmatched junction bases numbered 11, after V lost 5 bases and J lost 10 bases. Germline assignment: CDR1 MNHEY and CDR2 SMNVEV (reference sequence). This CDR3 contains 14 residues. The CDR3 here is CASSLYTGVGEQFF. DNA for the CDR3: TGTGCCAGCAGTCTCTACACAGGGGTCGGCGAGCAGTTCTTC.

V is TRBV19 and J is TRBJ1-6, with D unclear. Germline V gives CDR1 LNHDA, CDR2 SQIVND (reference sequence). This CDR3 contains 13 residues. V lost 3 bases and J lost 5, with 5 bases in between. As DNA, the CDR3 is TGTGCCAGTAGTATCGGTAATAATTCACCCCTCCACTTT. It translates to CASSIGNNSPLHF.

This chain connects TRBV5-5 to TRBJ1-2, with no clear D. There are 13 residues in the CDR3. The ends were cut back, 6 bases at V and 8 bases at J, with 17 bases in the middle. The germline CDR1 and CDR2 sequences are SGHKS and YYEKEE (reference sequence). The CDR3 coding sequence is TGTGCCAGCAACTTAGACGGCCTCGGGGGCTACACCTTC. Amino acids: CASNLDGLGGYTF. Full variable domain (remainder filled in from reference TRBV5-5 and TRBJ1-2): DAGVTQSPTHLIKTRGQQVTLRCSPISGHKSVSWYQQVLGQGPQFIFQYYEKEERGRGNFPDRFSARQFPNYSSELNVNALLLGDSALYLCASNLDGLGGYTFGSGTRLTVV.

This clone was seen a handful of times. CDR3 protein: CASSSDGGIDTEAFF. In DNA, the CDR3 is TGTGCCAGCAGTTCGGACGGAGGTATTGACACTGAAGCTTTCTTT. V and J are TRBV28 and TRBJ1-1; D is unclear. The V and J ends lost 4 bases and 3 bases respectively, with 15 bases between them. This CDR3 contains 15 residues. Per germline, CDR1 MDHEN and CDR2 SYDVKM.

The chain carries TRBV27 and TRBJ2-7; D remains ambiguous. The CDR3 length is 13 residues. With 2 bases removed from V and 0 bases from J, the gap between germline ends came to 5 bases. Germline loops: CDR1 MNHEY, CDR2 SMNVEV (reference sequence). CDR3 residues: CASSLSPSYEQYF. The CDR3 nucleotides are TGTGCCAGCAGTTTAAGCCCCTCCTACGAGCAGTACTTC.

The chain recombines TRBV27 with TRBJ2-5, with TRBD2 matching 10 bases. The DNA end lines up better with TRBJ2-7; the J call may be wrong. CDR3 length: 15 amino acids. Germline CDR1 MNHEY, CDR2 SMNVEV (reference sequence). DNA of the CDR3: TGTGCCAGCTCCCGCCGCGGGACTAGCGCGTACGAGCAGTACTTC. Translating it yields CASSRRGTSAYEQYF.

The rearrangement links TRBV5-4 to TRBJ1-1; 7 positions agree with TRBD1. The CDR3 has 14 amino acids. The germline V gene has CDR1 SGHNT and CDR2 YYREEE (reference sequence). V lost 4 bases to trimming and J lost 5 bases; unmatched junction nucleotides: 8. The CDR3 nucleotides are TGTGCCAGCAGCCGAAGGGGGCCGCAAACTGAAGCTTTCTTT. This encodes CASSRRGPQTEAFF.

There are a few counts of this clone. The genes are TRBV7-3 and TRBJ1-1; D call uncertain. V lost 1 base, J lost 6 bases, and 12 bases lay in between. The CDR3 consists of 14 residues. Germline V gene sequence: CDR1 SGHTA, CDR2 FQGTGA. In nucleotides, the CDR3 is TGTGCCAGCAGCTTAAGTCCAGGAGAACCTGAAGCTTTCTTT. It encodes CASSLSPGEPEAFF.

The rearrangement uses TRBV28 and TRBJ1-1; D gene unclear. The germline V gene has CDR1 MDHEN and CDR2 SYDVKM. The CDR3 contains 15 residues. The V end lost 6 bases, the J end lost 2 bases, and 16 bases lay between the germline ends. The CDR3 protein is CASRERTGGNTEAFF. The CDR3, as DNA: TGTGCCAGCAGAGAGAGGACGGGAGGAAACACTGAAGCTTTCTTT.

The rearrangement joins TRBV10-1 to TRBJ2-7, with D perhaps matching TRBD2 (6 bases). The germline V and J ends were trimmed by 0 bases and 0 bases, with 6 bases remaining between them. The CDR3 length is 14 residues. From germline, CDR1 is WNHNN and CDR2 SYGVQD (reference sequence). The CDR3 loop reads CASSESGLSYEQYF. The DNA of the CDR3 is TGCGCCAGCAGTGAGTCGGGACTCTCCTACGAGCAGTACTTC.

The chain carries TRBV14 and TRBJ1-1; D unresolved. Germline lookup yields CDR1 SGHDN and CDR2 FVKESK. The CDR3 has 15 amino acids. V was cut by 3 bases and J by 4 bases, with 15 bases left in between. The CDR3 nucleotides read TGTGCCAGCAGCCAGCTCAGGCTTTGGGGCACTGAAGCTTTCTTT. Translation gives CASSQLRLWGTEAFF. Together with reference TRBV14 and TRBJ1-1, the CDR3 gives the full variable domain: EAGVTQFPSHSVIEKGQTVTLRCDPISGHDNLYWYRRVMGKEIKFLLHFVKESKQDESGMPNNRFLAERTGGTYSTLKVQPAELEDSGVYFCASSQLRLWGTEAFFGQGTRLTVV.